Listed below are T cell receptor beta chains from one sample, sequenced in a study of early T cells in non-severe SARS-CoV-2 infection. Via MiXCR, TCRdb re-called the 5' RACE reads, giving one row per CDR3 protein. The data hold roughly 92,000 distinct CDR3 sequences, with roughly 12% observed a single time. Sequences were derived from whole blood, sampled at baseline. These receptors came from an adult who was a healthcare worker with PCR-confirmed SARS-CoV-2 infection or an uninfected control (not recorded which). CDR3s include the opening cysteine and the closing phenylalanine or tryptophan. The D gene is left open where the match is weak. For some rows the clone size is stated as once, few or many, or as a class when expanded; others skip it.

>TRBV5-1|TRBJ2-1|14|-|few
TGCGCCAGCAGCTTCACTGGTCGTACGGATGAGCAGTTCTTC
CASSFTGRTDEQFF
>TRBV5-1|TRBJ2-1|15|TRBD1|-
TGCGCCAGCCGTCTACAGGGGAACTCCTACAATGAGCAGTTCTTC
CASRLQGNSYNEQFF
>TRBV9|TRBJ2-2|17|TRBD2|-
TGTGCCAGCAGCGTAGGGTCTAGCGGGAGAGGCACCGGGGAGCTGTTTTTT
CASSVGSSGRGTGELFF
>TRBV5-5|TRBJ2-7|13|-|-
TGTGCCAGCAGCTCAACAGGGTCCAACGAGCAGTACTTC
CASSSTGSNEQYF
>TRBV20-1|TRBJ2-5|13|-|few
TGCAGTGCGGAATGGGACTTCGAAGAGACCCAGTACTTC
CSAEWDFEETQYF
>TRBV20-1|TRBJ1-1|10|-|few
TGCAGTGGATCCCACACTGAAGCTTTCTTT
CSGSHTEAFF
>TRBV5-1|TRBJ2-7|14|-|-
TGCGCCAGCAGCGGGGGACCTGTCAACCACGAGCAGTACTTC
CASSGGPVNHEQYF
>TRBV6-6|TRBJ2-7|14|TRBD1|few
TGTGCCAGCAGTTACGAAGACAGGGGGTACGAGCAGTACTTC
CASSYEDRGYEQYF
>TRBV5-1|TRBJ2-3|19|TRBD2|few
TGCGCCAGCAGCTTGGCCGGGTGGACTAGCACCGGTGGCACAGATACGCAGTATTTT
CASSLAGWTSTGGTDTQYF
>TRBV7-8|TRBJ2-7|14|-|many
TGTGCCAGCAGCTTAGGATGGCTGCCCTACGAGCAGTACTTC
CASSLGWLPYEQYF
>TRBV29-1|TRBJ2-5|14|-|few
TGCAGCGTTGAAGAGGGATGGTACCAAGAGACCCAGTACTTC
CSVEEGWYQETQYF
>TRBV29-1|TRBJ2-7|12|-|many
TGCAGCGTTGCCCAGGGGATATCCGAGCAGTACTTC
CSVAQGISEQYF
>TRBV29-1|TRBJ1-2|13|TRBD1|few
TGCAGCGTACAGGGGGGCCGGGCTGATGGCTACACCTTC
CSVQGGRADGYTF
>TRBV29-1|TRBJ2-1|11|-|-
TGCAGCGTTCCTGGCTACAATGAGCAGTTCTTC
CSVPGYNEQFF
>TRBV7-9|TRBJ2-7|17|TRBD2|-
TGTGCCAGCAGCTCCTATCAGACCGGGACTAGCGAGTACGAGCAGTACTTC
CASSSYQTGTSEYEQYF
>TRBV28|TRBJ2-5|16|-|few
TGTGCCAGCAGTTTGGCGGGCGTGCCCAGCCAAGAGACCCAGTACTTC
CASSLAGVPSQETQYF
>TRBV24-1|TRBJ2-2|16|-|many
TGTGCCACCAGTGATTTTACCGCACCTCACACCGGGGAGCTGTTTTTT
CATSDFTAPHTGELFF
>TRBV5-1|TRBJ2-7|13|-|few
TGCGCCAGCAGCTTGCGGCCGGCACTCGAGCAGTACTTC
CASSLRPALEQYF
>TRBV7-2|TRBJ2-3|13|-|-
TGTGCCAGCAGCTTACAGTTTTCTGATACGCAGTATTTT
CASSLQFSDTQYF
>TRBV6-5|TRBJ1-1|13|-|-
TGTGCCAGCACTCAGGGCGGGAACACTGAAGCTTTCTTT
CASTQGGNTEAFF